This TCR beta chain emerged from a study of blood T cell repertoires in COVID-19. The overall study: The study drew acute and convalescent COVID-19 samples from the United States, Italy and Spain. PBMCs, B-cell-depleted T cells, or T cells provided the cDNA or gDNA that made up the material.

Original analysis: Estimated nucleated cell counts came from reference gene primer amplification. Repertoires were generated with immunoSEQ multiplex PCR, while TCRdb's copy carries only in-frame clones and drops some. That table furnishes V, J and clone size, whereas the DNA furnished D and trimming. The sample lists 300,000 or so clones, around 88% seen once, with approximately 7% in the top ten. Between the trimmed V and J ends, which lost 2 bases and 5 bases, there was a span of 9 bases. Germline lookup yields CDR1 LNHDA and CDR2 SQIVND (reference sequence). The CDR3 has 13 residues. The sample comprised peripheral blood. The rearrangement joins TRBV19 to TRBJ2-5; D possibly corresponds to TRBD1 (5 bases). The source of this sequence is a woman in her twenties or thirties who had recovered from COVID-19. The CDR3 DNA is TGTGCCAGTAGTATAAGGGGAAGGGAGACCCAGTACTTC. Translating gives CASSIRGRETQYF.